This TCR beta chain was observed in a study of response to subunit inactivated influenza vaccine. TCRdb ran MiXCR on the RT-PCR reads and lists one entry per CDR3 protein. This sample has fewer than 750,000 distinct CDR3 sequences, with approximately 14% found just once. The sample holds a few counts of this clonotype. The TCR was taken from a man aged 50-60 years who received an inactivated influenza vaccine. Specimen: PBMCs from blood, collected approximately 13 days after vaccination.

This CDR3 is CASSLVQYNEQFF. The CDR3 DNA reads TGTGCCAGCAGCTTAGTACAGTACAATGAGCAGTTCTTC. The genes are TRBV11-2 and TRBJ2-1; D uncertain. Trimming cost V 1 base and J 4 bases, with 5 bases left between them. The CDR3 covers 13 residues. CDR1 is SGHAT and CDR2 is FQNNGV in the germline V gene. Filled out from reference TRBV11-2 and TRBJ2-1, the complete variable domain reads EAGVAQSPRYKIIEKRQSVAFWCNPISGHATLYWYQQILGQGPKLLIQFQNNGVVDDSQLPKDRFSAERLKGVDSTLKIQPAKLEDSAVYLCASSLVQYNEQFFGPGTRLTVL.